This T cell receptor beta chain originates from a study of CD4 T cells in relation to SARS-CoV-2 and coronaviruses. Looking at the study overall: After roughly ten days of antigen culture, PBMC TCR beta CDR3s were sequenced.

J gave up 7 bases and V 8 bases, and 7 bases lay outside the gene matches. There are 13 residues in the CDR3. CDR1 is MDHEN, CDR2 SYDVKM, per germline. The protocol was immunoSEQ multiplex PCR, while the TCRdb copy is restricted to in-frame clones and leaves out a portion. This sample has some 29,000 clones, with about three quarters found just once. A note on this clone: Its specificity is not known.

The unexposed donors gave CD4+ T cells in about 2010-2019, prior to COVID-19. Isolation of CD4+ T cells took place after less than twelve days in culture. This chain connects TRBV28 to TRBJ1-5; 8 nucleotides align to TRBD1. This clonotype was sampled from a human donor in good health. Sequenced material: CD4+ T cells from PBMCs, cultured in vitro. The DNA for the CDR3 is TGTGCCAGCGGGGGAACAGGGGGGCAGCCCCAGCATTTT. Translation gives CASGGTGGQPQHF.